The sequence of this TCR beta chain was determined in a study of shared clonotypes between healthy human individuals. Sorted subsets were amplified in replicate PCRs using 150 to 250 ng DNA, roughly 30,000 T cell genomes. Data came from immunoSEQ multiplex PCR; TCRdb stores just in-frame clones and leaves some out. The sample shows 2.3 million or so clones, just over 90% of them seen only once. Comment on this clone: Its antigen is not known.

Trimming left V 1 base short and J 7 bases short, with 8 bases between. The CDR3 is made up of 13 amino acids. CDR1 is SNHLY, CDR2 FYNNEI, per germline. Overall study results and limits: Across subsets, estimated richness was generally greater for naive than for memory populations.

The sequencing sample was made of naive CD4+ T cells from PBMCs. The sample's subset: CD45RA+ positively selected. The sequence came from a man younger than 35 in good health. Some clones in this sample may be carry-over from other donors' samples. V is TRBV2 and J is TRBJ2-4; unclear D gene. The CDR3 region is CASSEDNFNIQYF. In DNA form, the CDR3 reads TGTGCCAGCAGTGAAGACAATTTTAACATTCAGTACTTC.